What follows are 18 T cell receptor beta chains derived from one specimen sequenced in a study of blood T cell repertoires in COVID-19. Some clones are missing from TCRdb's copy, which holds only in-frame ones; the method was immunoSEQ multiplex PCR. This sample has 250,000 to 300,000 clones, with 81% found just once. Sequenced sample: peripheral blood. All receptors derive from a woman aged 55 to 70 with active or convalescent COVID-19.

The chain is built from TRBV18 and TRBJ1-1, with no clear D. V lost 2 bases to trimming and J lost 1 base, with 8 bases between them. The germline CDR1 and CDR2 sequences are KGHSH and LQKENI. The CDR3 has 14 amino acids. CDR3 DNA sequence: TGTGCCAGCTCACCAGGGCAGCAGAACACTGAAGCTTTCTTT. This gives the protein CASSPGQQNTEAFF.

The gene calls are TRBV27 and TRBJ1-1, with 7 bases matching TRBD1. V was clipped by 4 bases and J by 0 bases; unmatched bases: 5. Germline V lookup: CDR1 MNHEY, CDR2 SMNVEV (reference sequence). CDR3 length equals 15 residues. In DNA, the CDR3 is TGTGCCAGCAGTTCCTGGACAGGCCTGAACACTGAAGCTTTCTTT. The encoded protein is CASSSWTGLNTEAFF.

The J gene is TRBJ2-6, the V gene TRBV15; a weak D match, TRBD2 (6 bases). CDR3 length: 17 residues. Trimming shortened V by 1 base and J by 2 bases, and 12 bases separated the two germline ends. Germline CDR1 reads LNHNV; CDR2 reads YYDKDF (reference sequence). The DNA of the CDR3 is TGTGCCACCAGCAGAGGGGGGGTTTCTCCTGGGGCCAACGTCCTGACTTTC. Translation gives CATSRGGVSPGANVLTF.

The chain couples TRBV13 to TRBJ2-7; D is possibly TRBD1 (5 bases). The CDR3 totals 16 residues. V was trimmed by 0 bases and J by 2 bases, leaving 14 bases between them. Germline V gene lookup returns CDR1 PRHDT and CDR2 FYEKMQ (reference sequence). CDR3 sequence (DNA): TGTGCCAGCAGCTTAGGTGTACGTGTCAGGGCCTACGAGCAGTACTTC. Translation gives CASSLGVRVRAYEQYF.

The gene calls are TRBV12-3 or TRBV12-4 and TRBJ2-1, with a weak D call TRBD2 (5 bases). V was clipped by 3 bases and J by 10 bases, with 10 bases between them. The CDR3 runs to 12 residues. The CDR3 DNA follows: TGTGCCAGCAGTTTTGCGACGGGAGAGCAGTTCTTC. Encoded protein: CASSFATGEQFF.

Only one count was recorded for this clone. CDR3 loop: CASSLGSTGAWETQYF. For the CDR3, the DNA is TGTGCCAGCAGCTTAGGTTCTACAGGGGCCTGGGAGACCCAGTACTTC. The rearrangement links TRBV7-9 to TRBJ2-5; 7 bases agree with TRBD1. From germline, CDR1 is SEHNR and CDR2 FQNEAQ (reference sequence). The CDR3 has 16 residues. The V segment lost 1 base and the J segment 5 bases; nucleotides outside the gene matches: 10.

The table lists this clone with a few counts. This chain joins TRBV12-5 and TRBJ2-1, with TRBD2 matching over 7 bases. The germline V gene has CDR1 LGHNT and CDR2 FRNRAP. V trimming: 9 bases; J trimming: 7 bases; junction bases outside the gene matches: 3. The CDR3 contains 11 residues. CDR3 in amino acids: CARIAGNEQFF. DNA of the CDR3: TGTGCTAGGATAGCGGGTAATGAGCAGTTCTTC.

The chain recombines TRBV19 with TRBJ2-3; 7 bases are a match to TRBD2. Germline lookup yields CDR1 LNHDA and CDR2 SQIVND (reference sequence). The CDR3 sequence is 16 residues long. Germline trimming cut 1 base from V and 4 bases from J; bases unmatched to any gene: 8. The CDR3 protein is CASSIAWDYFSDTQYF. The CDR3 nucleotides read TGTGCCAGTAGTATAGCGTGGGACTACTTCTCAGATACGCAGTATTTT.

This rearrangement joins TRBV7-2 to TRBJ1-2; D is ambiguous. The germline V gene encodes CDR1 SGHTA and CDR2 FQGNSA. There are 15 residues in the CDR3. V gave up 0 bases and J gave up 1 base, with 9 bases separating them. The CDR3 reads CASSLAYGVNYGYTF. CDR3 in DNA: TGTGCCAGCAGCTTAGCGTACGGGGTTAACTATGGCTACACCTTC. Full variable domain (rest looked up from reference TRBV7-2 and TRBJ1-2): GAGVSQSPSNKVTEKGKDVELRCDPISGHTALYWYRQSLGQGLEFLIYFQGNSAPDKSGLPSDRFSAERTGGSVSTLTIQRTQQEDSAVYLCASSLAYGVNYGYTFGSGTRLTVV.

The J gene is TRBJ2-5, the V gene TRBV9; TRBD2 aligns across 8 bases. The V gene's germline CDR1 is SGDLS and CDR2 YYNGEE. CDR3 length: 16 residues. With 0 bases clipped from V and 2 bases from J, the junction kept 6 bases outside the gene matches. The DNA for the CDR3 is TGTGCCAGCAGCGTAGGTCCAGCGGGGGAACAAGAGACCCAGTACTTC. Its translation is CASSVGPAGEQETQYF.

CDR3 residues: CASSYSQAGDNGYTF. DNA of the CDR3: TGTGCCAGCAGTTACTCTCAGGCAGGGGATAATGGCTACACCTTC. The rearrangement links TRBV6-6 to TRBJ1-2, with a tentative D call TRBD1 (6 bases). From germline, CDR1 is MNHNY and CDR2 SVGAGI (reference sequence). The CDR3 consists of 15 residues. V lost 0 bases and J lost 6, with 14 bases in between.

The chain uses TRBV7-6 and TRBJ1-4; D not resolved. The CDR3 spans 14 residues. V dropped 5 bases and J dropped 0 bases, with 7 bases sitting between them. The V gene's germline CDR1 is SGHVS and CDR2 FNYEAQ. Here the CDR3 reads CASSGGTTNEKLFF. The CDR3 bases are TGTGCCAGCAGCGGAGGGACAACTAATGAAAAACTGTTTTTT. The complete variable domain, with remaining parts taken from reference TRBV7-6 and TRBJ1-4, reads GAGVSQSPRYKVTKRGQDVALRCDPISGHVSLYWYRQALGQGPEFLTYFNYEAQQDKSGLPNDRFSAERPEGSISTLTIQRTEQRDSAMYRCASSGGTTNEKLFFGSGTQLSVL.

The chain recombines TRBV5-1 with TRBJ2-2, with 12 bases fitting TRBD1. V dropped 4 bases and J dropped 3; count of bases not matched to a gene: 10. This CDR3 region has 18 residues. Germline V CDR1 and CDR2: SGHRS, YFSETQ. Here the CDR3 reads CASSRDRGRTDDTGELFF. The CDR3 nucleotides are TGCGCCAGCAGCAGGGACAGGGGGCGAACCGACGACACCGGGGAGCTGTTTTTT.

The genes are TRBV4-1 and TRBJ2-1; TRBD1 matches at 8 bases. The V segment lost 1 base and the J segment 2 bases; nucleotides outside the gene matches: 7. CDR3 size: 17 residues. Germline CDR1 MGHRA, CDR2 YSYEKL. The CDR3 is CASSQAGQGWTYNEQFF. The DNA for the CDR3 is TGCGCCAGCAGCCAAGCCGGACAGGGATGGACCTACAATGAGCAGTTCTTC.

The chain links TRBV25-1 to TRBJ1-5; TRBD1 aligns across 8 bases. Germline CDR1 and CDR2: MGHDK and SYGVNS. The CDR3 consists of 14 residues. V trimming: 7 bases; J trimming: 6 bases; junction bases outside the gene matches: 8. In nucleotides, the CDR3 is TGTGCCAGCACCCGGACAGGGCGGGGTCAGCCCCAGCATTTT. Its protein is CASTRTGRGQPQHF.

This chain links TRBV7-3 with TRBJ2-7; the match to TRBD1 covers 9 bases. CDR3 length: 13 amino acids. Germline CDR1 is SGHTA and CDR2 is FQGTGA. With 6 bases clipped from V and 4 bases from J, the junction kept 4 bases outside the gene matches. This CDR3 reads CASSMTGGYEQYF. The CDR3 DNA is TGTGCCAGCAGTATGACAGGGGGATACGAGCAGTACTTC.

The V gene is TRBV29-1, the J gene TRBJ1-2; TRBD1 matches 10 bases. After removal of 1 base from V and 0 bases from J, the junction contained 5 bases not matched to a gene. The CDR3 consists of 16 residues. Germline CDR1 SQVTM, CDR2 ANQGSEA. The CDR3 region is CSVEGDRGLSNYGYTF. CDR3 DNA sequence: TGCAGCGTTGAAGGGGACAGGGGACTTTCTAACTATGGCTACACCTTC.

The chain couples TRBV20-1 to TRBJ2-7, with D possibly being TRBD2 (5 bases). V was clipped by 5 bases and J by 10 bases, with 15 bases between them. CDR1 is DFQATT and CDR2 is SNEGSKA in the germline V gene (reference sequence). The CDR3 consists of 11 residues. CDR3: CSAALGEGQYF. In DNA form, the CDR3 reads TGCAGTGCTGCTTTGGGCGAGGGACAGTACTTC.